This TCR beta chain was sequenced during a study of blood T cell repertoires in COVID-19. Study as a whole: Researchers got acute and convalescent COVID-19 samples from the United States, Italy and Spain.

As processed by the authors: By means of reference gene primer amplification, nucleated cell counts were estimated. Sequenced by immunoSEQ multiplex PCR; TCRdb stores in-frame clones only, minus some. V and J calls and clone size are those listed in that table; D and trimming were worked out from the DNA. Of about 160,000 clones listed, about 92% are singletons. Germline V gene data show CDR1 as LGHDT and CDR2 as YNNKEL (reference sequence). This CDR3 contains 15 residues. J was trimmed by 8 bases and V by 2 bases; bases with no gene match: 6. Seattle researchers signed up patients amid active infection and tracked them longitudinally.

The clonotype comes from a woman aged 60-75 years with COVID-19, enrolled during active disease. V gene TRBV3-1 (or the pseudogene TRBV3-2) combines with J gene TRBJ1-4; 9 nucleotides align to TRBD1. Sequencing used peripheral blood. The CDR3 region is CASSQQTGGTEKLFF. The CDR3 DNA sequence: TGTGCCAGCAGCCAACAAACAGGGGGCACGGAAAAACTGTTTTTT.